These 9 T cell receptor beta chains were sequenced from one sample in a study of shared clonotypes between healthy human individuals. The method was immunoSEQ multiplex PCR; TCRdb's version includes in-frame clones alone and lacks a portion of them. The sample includes under 550,000 clones, 90% to 97% seen only once; the top ten take approximately 0.06%. The sequenced material came from naive CD4+ T cells sorted from blood. Subset defined: CD45RA+ positively selected. The receptors originated from a woman in her twenties or thirties in good health.

The rearrangement joins TRBV19 to TRBJ2-3, with 10 bases identical to TRBD1. The germline CDR1 and CDR2 sequences are LNHDA and SQIVND (reference sequence). This CDR3 has 16 amino acids. V lost 7 bases and J lost 6; bases outside the gene matches: 13. CDR3 region: CASNLAGTGVVDTQYF. The CDR3 nucleotides are TGTGCCAGTAACTTAGCCGGGACAGGGGTTGTGGATACGCAGTATTTT. Variable domain in full (rest from reference TRBV19 and TRBJ2-3): DGGITQSPKYLFRKEGQNVTLSCEQNLNHDAMYWYRQDPGQGLRLIYYSQIVNDFQKGDIAEGYSVSREKKESFPLTVTSAQKNPTAFYLCASNLAGTGVVDTQYFGPGTRLTVL.

This clone was seen a single time. The V call is TRBV28, the J call TRBJ1-1; 11 nucleotides line up with TRBD1. The CDR3 totals 12 residues. Germline V lookup: CDR1 MDHEN, CDR2 SYDVKM. Germline trimming cut 4 bases from V and 12 bases from J; bases unmatched to any gene: 4. Written as DNA, the CDR3 is TGTGCCAGCAGTTCCGGACAGGGGGCGACTTTCTTT. Encoded protein: CASSSGQGATFF.

The rearrangement uses TRBV10-1 and TRBJ2-1; TRBD2 agrees at 10 bases. The V and J ends lost 2 bases and 5 bases, in that order; junction bases with no gene match: 3. Germline loops: CDR1 WNHNN, CDR2 SYGVQD (reference sequence). This CDR3 spans 15 amino acids. CDR3 region: CASSEQTSGHNEQFF. Here the CDR3 DNA reads TGCGCCAGCAGTGAGCAGACTAGCGGGCACAATGAGCAGTTCTTC.

The genes are TRBV5-1 and TRBJ2-1, with 7 nucleotides matching TRBD2. The ends lost 1 base at V and 6 bases at J; junction bases unmatched: 7. Germline V lookup: CDR1 SGHRS, CDR2 YFSETQ. CDR3 size: 15 residues. CDR3 DNA sequence: TGCGCCAGCAGCTTGACGGCGGGGGTCGGCAATGAGCAGTTCTTC. This gives the protein CASSLTAGVGNEQFF.

J is TRBJ1-1 and V is TRBV10-3, with D possibly matching TRBD1 (5 bases). The CDR3 is made up of 14 amino acids. V was cut by 10 bases and J by 1 base, with 16 bases left in between. In germline, CDR1 is ENHRY, CDR2 SYGVKD. The CDR3 spells CATSGGDGNTEAFF. The CDR3 region has the DNA TGTGCCACCTCGGGGGGGGATGGGAACACTGAAGCTTTCTTT.

The rearrangement links TRBV11-2 to TRBJ2-7, with 8 bases fitting TRBD2. The germline CDR1 and CDR2 sequences are SGHAT and FQNNGV. Trimming cost V 5 bases and J 5 bases; bases outside gene matches: 8. The length of the CDR3 is 14 residues. The CDR3 protein is CASSKSGRLDEQYF. CDR3 DNA: TGTGCCAGCAGCAAGAGCGGGAGACTCGACGAGCAGTACTTC.

This clone has only a few counts. This rearrangement joins TRBV11-2 to TRBJ1-2; TRBD1 is a possible D gene (6 bases). The length of the CDR3 is 14 residues. CDR1 is SGHAT, CDR2 FQNNGV, per germline. V lost 5 bases and J 3 bases, leaving 13 bases between the germline ends. CDR3 amino acids: CASSPGGVDYGYTF. CDR3 coding DNA: TGTGCCAGCAGCCCGGGGGGCGTTGACTATGGCTACACCTTC.

This clone was found once. The J gene is TRBJ1-5, the V gene TRBV15; 7 nucleotides agree with TRBD1. CDR3 length: 20 residues. Trimming took 5 bases from V and 0 from J; bases not matched to a gene: 19. In germline, CDR1 is LNHNV, CDR2 YYDKDF (reference sequence). DNA of the CDR3: TGTGCCACCAGCCAAGGCTACCGGGACAGAAGTTTAAATAGCAATCAGCCCCAGCATTTT. Translating it yields CATSQGYRDRSLNSNQPQHF.

The chain has TRBV9 and TRBJ2-3; D possibly corresponds to TRBD2 (7 bases). Germline V CDR1 and CDR2: SGDLS, YYNGEE. V lost 3 bases and J lost 0, with 11 bases in between. This CDR3 region has 15 residues. Written as DNA, the CDR3 is TGTGCCAGCAGCGATCGGGGGGCTAGCACAGATACGCAGTATTTT. It is translated as CASSDRGASTDTQYF.